The rows below give T cell receptor beta chains drawn from one sample of a study of blood T cell repertoires in COVID-19. The repertoire was sequenced with immunoSEQ multiplex PCR; TCRdb's copy has only in-frame clones and lacks some. Among about 63,000 clones listed, around 80% were seen once. Sequences were obtained from PBMCs or T cells enriched from blood (not recorded which). The receptors originated from a woman between 40 and 50 years old with acute COVID-19. The CDR3 runs from the conserved cysteine through the conserved F or W. D genes are given only for firm matches. Not every row has a clone size; where given, it reads once, few, many or a size class.

V	size	J	D	DNA	CDR3
TRBV29-1	once	TRBJ2-5	-	TGCAGCGCCCTGGACAGCCAAGAGACCCAGTACTTC	CSALDSQETQYF
TRBV28	-	TRBJ2-2	-	TGTGCCAGCAGTTTCCCCCTCTACACCGGGGAGCTGTTTTTT	CASSFPLYTGELFF
TRBV5-8	-	TRBJ1-1	-	TGTGCCAGCAGCCCGGGGGGTGCGTACCCGAACACTGAAGCTTTCTTT	CASSPGGAYPNTEAFF
TRBV24-1	-	TRBJ1-2	-	TGTGCCACAGAAGACAGTAACTATGGCTACACCTTC	CATEDSNYGYTF
TRBV28	few	TRBJ2-7	TRBD2	TGTGCCAGCAGTTTGGGGGGGGACGGATACGAGCAGTACTTC	CASSLGGDGYEQYF
TRBV5-1	few	TRBJ1-6	-	TGCGCCAGCAGCCCGACAGGCGGAGGTAATTCACCCCTCCACTTT	CASSPTGGGNSPLHF
TRBV21-1	-	TRBJ2-7	-	TGTGCCAGCAGCAAATTGAGTCCGAATCCCCCCCACGAGCAGTACTTC	CASSKLSPNPPHEQYF
TRBV27	-	TRBJ2-1	TRBD1	TGTGCCAGCAGCCCCGGACAGGGCGGGGTCTGGCAGTTCTTC	CASSPGQGGVWQFF
TRBV7-9	once	TRBJ2-2	-	TGTGCCAGCAGCTTTTCGGACACAAACACCGGGGAGCTGTTTTTT	CASSFSDTNTGELFF
TRBV7-2	-	TRBJ2-5	TRBD2	TGTGCCAGCAGCTTAGGACTAGCGGGACCCCAAGAGACCCAGTACTTC	CASSLGLAGPQETQYF
TRBV5-1	once	TRBJ2-1	-	TGCGCCAGCAGCTTGGGGACTGCCAATGAGCAGTTCTTC	CASSLGTANEQFF
TRBV7-2	once	TRBJ1-2	-	TGTGCCAGCAGCTTAGCTCGTGGGGGGGCGTTCGCCTATGGCTACACCTTC	CASSLARGGAFAYGYTF
TRBV6-5	-	TRBJ2-5	-	TGTGCCAGCAGTCCCTTGCCCCGAGAGGAGACCCAGTACTTC	CASSPLPREETQYF
TRBV5-4	-	TRBJ2-7	TRBD2	TGTGCCAGCAGCCCACCGGGACTAGCGGCCTACGAGCAGTACTTC	CASSPPGLAAYEQYF
TRBV11-3	few	TRBJ2-1	TRBD1	TGTGCCAGCAGCGAACGCCCGGGACAGGGGCTGAATGAGCAGTTCTTC	CASSERPGQGLNEQFF
TRBV3-1/TRBV3-2	-	TRBJ2-1	TRBD2	TGTGCCAGCAGCCAAGATTCCCTAGCGGGGGGAATGGAGCAGTTCTTC	CASSQDSLAGGMEQFF
TRBV29-1	-	TRBJ1-1	-	TGCAGCGTTGAGCCCGGGGGACTCACTGAAGCTTTCTTT	CSVEPGGLTEAFF
TRBV19	-	TRBJ1-1	-	TGTGCCAGTAGGACTTTGGGTAACACTGAAGCTTTCTTT	CASRTLGNTEAFF
TRBV28	-	TRBJ2-1	TRBD1	TGTGCCAGCAGTCCAGGGGGCTCCTACAATGAGCAGTTCTTC	CASSPGGSYNEQFF
TRBV5-6	-	TRBJ2-3	-	TGTGCCAGCAGCTTGGATTTAGGAGGGCGCACAGATACGCAGTATTTT	CASSLDLGGRTDTQYF
TRBV7-8	-	TRBJ1-2	-	TGTGCCAGCAGCCGTCAGGGATTTTCTAACTATGGCTACACCTTC	CASSRQGFSNYGYTF
TRBV28	-	TRBJ1-6	-	TGTGCCAGTTGGGGGTGGATAGGGAGGGAATCACCCCTCCACTTT	CASWGWIGRESPLHF
TRBV5-1	-	TRBJ2-1	-	TGCGCCAGCAGCCGCGGGCTCTTCGATGAGCAGTTCTTC	CASSRGLFDEQFF
TRBV5-1	-	TRBJ2-7	-	TGCGCCAGCAGCTTGGGCCCGGGGTCCTACGAGCAGTACTTC	CASSLGPGSYEQYF
TRBV3-1/TRBV3-2	-	TRBJ1-2	-	TGTGCCAGCAGCCAAGGGATTGCAGGCGCCCGGGGCTACACCTTC	CASSQGIAGARGYTF
TRBV10-2	-	TRBJ1-5	-	TGCGCCAGCAGTCTTACCCGGGGGGGCAATCAGCCCCAGCATTTT	CASSLTRGGNQPQHF
TRBV5-6	-	TRBJ2-7	TRBD2	TGTGCCAGCAGCTTGACCGGACTAGCGGGAGTCCGCGAGCAGTACTTC	CASSLTGLAGVREQYF
TRBV6-5	-	TRBJ2-2	-	TGTGCCAGCAGTTACTCCGGGGGATGGAAGGCCGGGGAGCTGTTTTTT	CASSYSGGWKAGELFF
TRBV14	-	TRBJ2-1	TRBD2	TGTGCCAGCAGCCAGACTAGCGGGAGGGGCAATGAGCAGTTCTTC	CASSQTSGRGNEQFF
TRBV27	-	TRBJ1-2	TRBD1	TGTGCCAGCAGTTTCCAGGGGGGATATGGCTACACCTTC	CASSFQGGYGYTF
TRBV11-2	few	TRBJ2-2	-	TGTGCCAGCAGATCAGGGACTTTCCTCACCGGGGAGCTGTTTTTT	CASRSGTFLTGELFF
TRBV18	-	TRBJ1-5	-	TGTGCCAGCTCACCACGGAGGATGCTACGAGCATGCAATCAGCCCCAGCATTTT	CASSPRRMLRACNQPQHF
TRBV9	-	TRBJ2-5	-	TGTGCCAGCAGCGTAGTGGGCTCGCCTCAAGAGACCCAGTACTTC	CASSVVGSPQETQYF
TRBV5-1	-	TRBJ2-1	-	TGCGCCAGCAGCCAGGCCGGGAACAATGAGCAGTTCTTC	CASSQAGNNEQFF
TRBV14	-	TRBJ2-2	-	TGTGCCAGCAGCCAAGAGCCCGGGAGCACCGGGGAGCTGTTTTTT	CASSQEPGSTGELFF
TRBV9	-	TRBJ1-3	-	TGTGCCAGCAGCGTAGGACAGCAAGGGGCCAAATATTTT	CASSVGQQGAKYF
TRBV6-6	-	TRBJ2-1	-	TGTGCCAGCAGTATGCTTCGGGATGAGCAGTTCTTC	CASSMLRDEQFF
TRBV19	-	TRBJ2-5	TRBD2	TGTGCCAGTAGCTTCAGACTAGCGGGAGTTCGGGAGACCCAGTACTTC	CASSFRLAGVRETQYF
TRBV7-7	-	TRBJ2-3	-	TGTGCCAGCAGCTTAGAGAGGGAGGGCACAGATACGCAGTATTTT	CASSLEREGTDTQYF
TRBV27	-	TRBJ2-7	TRBD2	TGTGCCAGCGGAGGTCTAGCGGGAGAATTCTTC	CASGGLAGEFF